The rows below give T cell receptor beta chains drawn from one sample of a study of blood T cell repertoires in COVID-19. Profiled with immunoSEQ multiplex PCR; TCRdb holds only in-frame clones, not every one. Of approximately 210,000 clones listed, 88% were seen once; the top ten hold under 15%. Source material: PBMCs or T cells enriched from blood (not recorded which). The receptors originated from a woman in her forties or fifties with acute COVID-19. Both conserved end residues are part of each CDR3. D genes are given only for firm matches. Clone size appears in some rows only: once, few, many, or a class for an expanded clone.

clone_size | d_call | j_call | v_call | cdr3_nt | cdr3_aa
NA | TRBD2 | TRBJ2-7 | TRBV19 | TGTGCCAGTACAACTAGCGGTAGCTCCTACGAGCAGTACTTC | CASTTSGSSYEQYF
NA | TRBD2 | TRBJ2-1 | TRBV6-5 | TGTGCCAGCAGTTACTGGACTAGCGGCCAGGGGGAGCAGTTCTTC | CASSYWTSGQGEQFF
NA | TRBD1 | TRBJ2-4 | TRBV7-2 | TGTGCCAGCAGCTTAGGGGGTACAGGGGTGGTAAACATTCAGTACTTC | CASSLGGTGVVNIQYF
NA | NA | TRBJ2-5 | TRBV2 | TGTGCCAGCAGCCTAGGGACTCAGTACCAAGAGACCCAGTACTTC | CASSLGTQYQETQYF
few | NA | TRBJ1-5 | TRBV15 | TGTGCCACCAGCCCGTCCGTGAGGCTCAATCAGCCCCAGCATTTT | CATSPSVRLNQPQHF
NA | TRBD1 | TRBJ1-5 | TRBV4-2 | TGTGCCAGCAGCCAAGATGGGTACAGGGGGCGTGGGCCCCAGCATTTT | CASSQDGYRGRGPQHF
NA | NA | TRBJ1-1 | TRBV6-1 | TGTGCCAGCAGTGAACCTGGGGGCGGGCGGACTGAAGCTTTCTTT | CASSEPGGGRTEAFF
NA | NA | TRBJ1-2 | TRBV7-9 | TGTGCCAGCAGCTTAGGGGAGTTGGGAAACTATGGCTACACCTTC | CASSLGELGNYGYTF
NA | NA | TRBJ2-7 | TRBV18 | TGTGCCAGCTCAGGACAGGACGGGGGGGAAAACTTC | CASSGQDGGENF
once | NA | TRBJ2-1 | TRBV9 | TGTGCCAGCAGCGTCGAGGGTGGCTCCTACAATGAGCAGTTCTTC | CASSVEGGSYNEQFF
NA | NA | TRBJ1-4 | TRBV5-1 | TGCGCCAGCAGATTCTCTATCTTGCCTAATGAAAAACTGTTTTTT | CASRFSILPNEKLFF
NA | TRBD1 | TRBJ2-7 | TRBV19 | TGTGCCAGTAGTGTGGGGACAGGGTTAATTGTGGACGAGCAGTACTTC | CASSVGTGLIVDEQYF
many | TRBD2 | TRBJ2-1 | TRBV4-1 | TGCGCCAGCAGCAAAGGACTAGCGGACTACAATGAGCAGTTCTTC | CASSKGLADYNEQFF
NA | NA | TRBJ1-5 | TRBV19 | TGTGCCAGTAAGGACCGGACAGCCAGGTTGGGGCCCCAGCATTTT | CASKDRTARLGPQHF
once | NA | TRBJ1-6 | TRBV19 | TGTGCCAGTAGTATAGATCCCGGTTCACCCCTCCACTTT | CASSIDPGSPLHF
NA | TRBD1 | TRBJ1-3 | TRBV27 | TGTGCCAGCAGTCCACGGACAGGGGGATTCTCTGGAAACACCATATATTTT | CASSPRTGGFSGNTIYF
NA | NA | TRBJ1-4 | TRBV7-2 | TGTGCCAGCAGCTTAGCTCTAGGTCCGCCCAATAATGAAAAACTGTTTTTT | CASSLALGPPNNEKLFF
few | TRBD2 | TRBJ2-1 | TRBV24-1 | TGTGCCACCAGTGCGAGTAGCGGGAGGGCCGGCTACAATGAGCAGTTCTTC | CATSASSGRAGYNEQFF
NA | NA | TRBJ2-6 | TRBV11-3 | TGTGCCAGCAGCTTGTCAGGCTCTGGGGCCAACGTCCTGACTTTC | CASSLSGSGANVLTF
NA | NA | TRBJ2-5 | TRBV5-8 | TGTGCCAGCAGCTCGCAGGGACTCTTCGAGACCCAGTACTTC | CASSSQGLFETQYF
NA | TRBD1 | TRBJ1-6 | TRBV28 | TGTGCCAGCAGGCCGGGGACAGACCCTTATAATTCACCCCTCCACTTT | CASRPGTDPYNSPLHF
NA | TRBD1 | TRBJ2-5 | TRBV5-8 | TGTGCCAGCAGCTCGAGAGGACAGGGGTGGCAGACCCAGTACTTC | CASSSRGQGWQTQYF
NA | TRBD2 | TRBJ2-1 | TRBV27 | TGTGCCAGCAGCGGGGGGGCGGGCTCTCCCTCCTACAATGAGCAGTTCTTC | CASSGGAGSPSYNEQFF
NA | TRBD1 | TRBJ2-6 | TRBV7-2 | TGTGCCAGCCGCAAATCGGGCGGGCCAACGTCGACAGGGGACCTGACTTTC | CASRKSGGPTSTGDLTF
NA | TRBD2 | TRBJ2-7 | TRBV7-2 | TGTGCCAGCAGGGGGGGGAATTCGCCCTCCTACGAGCAGTACTTC | CASRGGNSPSYEQYF
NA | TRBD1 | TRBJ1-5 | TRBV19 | TGTGCCAGTAGTTTACGGACAGGGGTTAGCAATCAGCCCCAGCATTTT | CASSLRTGVSNQPQHF
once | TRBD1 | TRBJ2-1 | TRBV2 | TGTGCCAGCAGTGAATGGGGACAGCCTTCGAATGAGCAGTTCTTC | CASSEWGQPSNEQFF
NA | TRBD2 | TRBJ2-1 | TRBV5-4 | TGTGCCAGCAGCTTTCGTCTAGCGGGAGTTGGAAATGAGCAGTTCTTC | CASSFRLAGVGNEQFF
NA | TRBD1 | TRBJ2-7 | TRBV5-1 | TGCGCCAGCAGCTCCAAGGGGGCCCCCTACGAGCAGTACTTC | CASSSKGAPYEQYF
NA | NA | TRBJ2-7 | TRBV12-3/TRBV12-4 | TGTGCCAGCAGTTGGGCCGAAGCCTACGAGCAGTACTTC | CASSWAEAYEQYF
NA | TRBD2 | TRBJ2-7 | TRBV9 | TGTGCCAGCAGCGAGGGACTATCTACCTCCTACGAGCAGTACTTC | CASSEGLSTSYEQYF
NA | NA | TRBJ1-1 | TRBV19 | TGTGCCAGTAGTATCCGTATGAACACTGAAGCTTTCTTT | CASSIRMNTEAFF
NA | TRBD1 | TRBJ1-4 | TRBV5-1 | TGCGCCAGCAGAAGGACCAGGGGGGTGGGTGAAAAACTGTTTTTT | CASRRTRGVGEKLFF
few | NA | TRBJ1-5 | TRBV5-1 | TGCGCCAGCAGCTTGCGGGCAGGGGATCAGCCCCAGCATTTT | CASSLRAGDQPQHF
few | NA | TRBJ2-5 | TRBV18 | TGTGCCAGCTCACCACCTTTGGGGGGACAAGAGACCCAGTACTTC | CASSPPLGGQETQYF
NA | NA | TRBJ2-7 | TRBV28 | TGTGCCAGCAGTCCCTTCAGGGGAGTCTACGAGCAGTACTTC | CASSPFRGVYEQYF
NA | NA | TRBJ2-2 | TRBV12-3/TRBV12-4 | TGTGCCAGCAGTCCTACAGGGCGCGGGGAGCTGTTTTTT | CASSPTGRGELFF
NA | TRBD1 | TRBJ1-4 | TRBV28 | TGTGCCAGCAGTAGAGGGGGCAGCACTAATGAAAAACTGTTTTTT | CASSRGGSTNEKLFF
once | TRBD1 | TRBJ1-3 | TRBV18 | TGTGCCAGCTCACCAGTGGCAGGGGGTTCAGGAAACACCATATATTTT | CASSPVAGGSGNTIYF
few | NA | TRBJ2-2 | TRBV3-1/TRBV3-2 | TGTGCCAGCAGCCAGGCGGGCGCGAACACCGGGGAGCTGTTTTTT | CASSQAGANTGELFF
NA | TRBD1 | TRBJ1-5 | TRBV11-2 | TGTGCCAGCAGCCGCGACAGGGGACGCAATCAGCCCCAGCATTTT | CASSRDRGRNQPQHF
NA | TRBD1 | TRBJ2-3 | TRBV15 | TGTGCCACCAGCACAGAGGGGGCTCCAGATACGCAGTATTTT | CATSTEGAPDTQYF
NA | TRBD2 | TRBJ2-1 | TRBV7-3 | TGTGCCAGCAGCTTAGGCGGGCCGGGAGGGGGGGAGCAGTTCTTC | CASSLGGPGGGEQFF
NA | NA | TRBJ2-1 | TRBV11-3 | TGTGCCAGCAGCACGGCGAGCGGATACAATGAGCAGTTCTTC | CASSTASGYNEQFF
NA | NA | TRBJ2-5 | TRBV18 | TGTGCCAGCTCACCAAGCACGACTCAAGAGACCCAGTACTTC | CASSPSTTQETQYF
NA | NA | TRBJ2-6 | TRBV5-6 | TGTGCCAGCAGGAGCATGTCTGGGGCCAACGTCCTGACTTTC | CASRSMSGANVLTF
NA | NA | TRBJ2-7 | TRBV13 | TGTGCCAGCAGCTCCGAGATGAACGAGCAGTACTTC | CASSSEMNEQYF
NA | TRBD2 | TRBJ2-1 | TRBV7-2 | TGTGCCAGCAGGTCATCACTAGCGGGAGTTAATGAGCAGTTCTTC | CASRSSLAGVNEQFF
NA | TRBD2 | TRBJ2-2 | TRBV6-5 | TGTGCCAGCAGTTACGGGACTAGCGGGAACGGGGAGCTGTTTTTT | CASSYGTSGNGELFF
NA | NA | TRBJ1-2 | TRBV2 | TGTGCCAGCAGGGACAGTGAGGACTATGGCTACACCTTC | CASRDSEDYGYTF
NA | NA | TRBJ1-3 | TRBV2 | TGTGCCAGCAGCGAAATGGGGAGGGTAACTGGAAACACCATATATTTT | CASSEMGRVTGNTIYF
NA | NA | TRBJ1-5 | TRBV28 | TGTGCCAGCAGTTCCCCCTCAGAGCGGCCCCAGCATTTT | CASSSPSERPQHF
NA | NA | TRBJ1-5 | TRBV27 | TGTGCCAGCAGTTTGGGGGCCGGCCGCCGGGATCAGCCCCAGCATTTT | CASSLGAGRRDQPQHF
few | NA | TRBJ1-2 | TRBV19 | TGTGCCAATTCGAAGGGAGGCGGCAACTATGGCTACACCTTC | CANSKGGGNYGYTF
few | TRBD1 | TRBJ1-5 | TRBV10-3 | TGTGCCATCAGTAAGGGGGCCGGCAATCAGCCCCAGCATTTT | CAISKGAGNQPQHF
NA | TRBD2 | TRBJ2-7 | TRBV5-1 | TGCGCCAGCAGCCTGGAGGGGACTAGCGGGAGCTACGAGCAGTACTTC | CASSLEGTSGSYEQYF
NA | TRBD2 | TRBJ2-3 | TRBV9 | TGTGCCAGCAGCCCCGGGGGGGGCCCAGATACGCAGTATTTT | CASSPGGGPDTQYF
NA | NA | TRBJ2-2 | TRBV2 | TGTGCCAGCAGTGAATTTTCGGGGGCCGGGGAGCTGTTTTTT | CASSEFSGAGELFF
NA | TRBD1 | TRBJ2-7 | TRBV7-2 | TGTGCCAGCAGCTTCCAGGGGGCCGACGAGCAGTACTTC | CASSFQGADEQYF
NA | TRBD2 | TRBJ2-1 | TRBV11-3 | TGTGCCAGCAGCTTAGCGGGAGGGAATGAGCAGTTCTTC | CASSLAGGNEQFF